A selection of T cell receptor beta chains follows, all from one sample in a study of T-cell reconstitution after alpha-beta-depleted transplantation in children. TCRdb re-called the PCR reads with MiXCR, one entry per CDR3 protein. The sample holds 550,000 to 600,000 distinct CDR3 sequences, about 21% seen once. The sequences come from PBMCs, mostly from graft donor cells, collected 360 days after TCRalphabeta/CD19-depleted stem cell transplant. The receptors here all came from a boy under three years old who had a stem cell transplant for acute myeloid leukemia, so the T cells may come from the graft donor. The CDR3 runs from the conserved cysteine through the conserved F or W. Each record gives: J gene, D gene, V gene, clone size, CDR3 protein, CDR3 DNA. A D gene is named only where the DNA matches it firmly. Some rows have no size entry. The others give once, few or many, or a class for an expanded clone.

TRBJ2-7,.,TRBV5-6,.,CASSLVQDVAEQYF,TGTGCCAGCAGCTTGGTTCAGGATGTGGCCGAGCAGTACTTC
TRBJ2-1,.,TRBV20-1,few,CSAHAGSNEQFF,TGCAGTGCTCATGCAGGGTCCAATGAGCAGTTCTTC
TRBJ2-3,.,TRBV7-2,many,CASSFWTGTDTQYF,TGTGCCAGCAGTTTTTGGACGGGCACAGATACGCAGTATTTT
TRBJ2-2,TRBD2,TRBV7-2,.,CASSSGAPEELFF,TGTGCCAGCAGTAGCGGGGCTCCTGAGGAGCTGTTTTTT
TRBJ2-7,TRBD2,TRBV20-1,many,CSARGDYLLEQYF,TGCAGTGCTAGAGGGGACTACCTCCTCGAGCAGTACTTC
TRBJ2-7,.,TRBV7-8,many,CASSLRANSYEQYF,TGTGCCAGCAGCTTACGCGCCAACTCCTACGAGCAGTACTTC
TRBJ2-3,TRBD2,TRBV18,.,CASSPQRGSADTQYF,TGTGCCAGCTCACCCCAGCGGGGGAGCGCAGATACGCAGTATTTT
TRBJ2-1,TRBD2,TRBV20-1,many,CSARTSGDNEQFF,TGCAGCGCTCGGACTAGCGGGGACAATGAGCAGTTCTTC
TRBJ2-3,TRBD2,TRBV6-1,few,CASSMRTSGGTDTQYF,TGTGCCAGCAGTATGCGGACTAGCGGGGGAACAGATACGCAGTATTTT
TRBJ1-4,.,TRBV29-1,.,CSVQYRARLPRNFEKLFF,TGCAGCGTTCAATACAGGGCTCGTCTCCCGAGGAATTTTGAAAAACTGTTTTTT
TRBJ2-3,.,TRBV28,few,CASSLGYTQYF,TGTGCCAGCAGCCTGGGGTATACGCAGTATTTT
TRBJ2-5,.,TRBV12-3/TRBV12-4,few,CASSFGTSETQYF,TGTGCCAGCAGTTTTGGGACTTCCGAGACCCAGTACTTC
TRBJ2-1,TRBD1,TRBV20-1,many,CSADRGPYNEQFF,TGCAGTGCGGACAGGGGGCCCTACAATGAGCAGTTCTTC
TRBJ2-3,.,TRBV20-1,many,CSAREGGRSSTDTQYF,TGCAGTGCTAGAGAGGGGGGTAGGTCCAGCACAGATACGCAGTATTTT
TRBJ2-1,.,TRBV4-3,many,CASSHLGDLNNEQFF,TGCGCCAGCAGCCATCTCGGGGACCTTAACAATGAGCAGTTCTTC
TRBJ2-1,.,TRBV6-2/TRBV6-3,.,CASSYWLRVRTTYNEQFF,TGTGCCAGCAGTTATTGGTTGCGCGTCAGGACGACGTACAATGAGCAGTTCTTC
TRBJ2-5,TRBD2,TRBV20-1,few,CSAEWRGYQETQYF,TGCAGTGCCGAATGGCGGGGGTACCAAGAGACCCAGTACTTC
TRBJ2-1,TRBD2,TRBV5-1,few,CASSLYPPLAGGYNEQFF,TGCGCCAGCAGCTTGTATCCCCCCCTAGCGGGGGGGTACAATGAGCAGTTCTTC
TRBJ2-6,.,TRBV24-1,.,CALQKGSVLTF,TGTGCCCTTCAAAAGGGAAGCGTCCTGACTTTC
TRBJ1-2,.,TRBV6-1,many,CASSEAKGGNYGYTF,TGTGCCAGCAGTGAAGCTAAGGGGGGTAACTATGGCTACACCTTC
TRBJ2-2,.,TRBV20-1,.,CSAREENTGELFF,TGCAGTGCTAGAGAGGAAAACACCGGGGAGCTGTTTTTT
TRBJ2-1,.,TRBV5-6,few,CASSKAGWSSYNEQFF,TGTGCCAGCAGCAAAGCAGGGTGGAGCTCCTACAATGAGCAGTTCTTC
TRBJ2-3,.,TRBV6-6,few,CASRMDIPQYF,TGTGCCAGCAGAATGGACATCCCGCAGTATTTT
TRBJ1-5,.,TRBV28,.,CASSYYDTQHF,TGTGCCAGCAGTTACTATGACACCCAGCATTTT
TRBJ2-3,TRBD2,TRBV5-1,few,CASSGQRGSTDTQYF,TGCGCCAGCAGTGGACAGCGGGGGAGTACAGATACGCAGTATTTT
TRBJ2-7,TRBD1,TRBV7-3,.,CASRGQGAWEQYF,TGTGCCAGCAGAGGTCAGGGGGCATGGGAGCAGTACTTC
TRBJ2-1,.,TRBV15,many,CATSRADYNEQFF,TGTGCCACCAGCAGAGCCGACTACAATGAGCAGTTCTTC
TRBJ2-3,TRBD2,TRBV20-1,few,CSARRPVLAGRLLGTDTQYF,TGCAGTGCTAGACGGCCGGTCCTAGCGGGGCGTTTATTGGGCACAGATACGCAGTATTTT
TRBJ2-4,.,TRBV4-3,many,CASSQDLGNSRAQYF,TGCGCCAGCAGCCAAGATCTGGGAAACAGCCGGGCTCAGTACTTC
TRBJ1-1,.,TRBV7-1,.,CASTLRGFWTEAFF,TGTGCCAGCACTCTGCGTGGGTTTTGGACTGAAGCTTTCTTT
TRBJ2-7,TRBD1,TRBV10-3,few,CASKDRQGDNEQYF,TGTGCCAGCAAGGATAGACAGGGGGACAACGAGCAGTACTTC
TRBJ2-7,.,TRBV2,.,CASLLYEQYF,TGTGCCAGCCTACTCTACGAGCAGTACTTC
TRBJ1-5,.,TRBV7-2,.,CASSLARSGEAQHF,TGTGCCAGCAGCTTAGCGAGGTCGGGGGAGGCCCAGCATTTT
TRBJ1-6,.,TRBV6-1,.,CASSIAGLGSPLHF,TGTGCCAGCAGTATTGCAGGACTCGGCTCACCCCTCCACTTT
TRBJ1-1,.,TRBV25-1,many,CASSESGQGKGTEAFF,TGTGCCAGCAGTGAATCGGGGCAGGGAAAAGGAACTGAAGCTTTCTTT
TRBJ2-5,.,TRBV7-2,many,CASSRQPPEGTQYF,TGTGCCAGCAGCCGACAGCCGCCGGAGGGGACCCAGTACTTC
TRBJ2-3,.,TRBV20-1,many,CSATRQDSTDTQYF,TGCAGTGCTACTAGACAGGACAGCACAGATACGCAGTATTTT
TRBJ2-1,TRBD2,TRBV5-6,.,CASSPLGRGEDEQFF,TGTGCCAGCAGCCCGCTTGGGCGGGGGGAGGATGAGCAGTTCTTC
TRBJ1-4,.,TRBV3-1,once,CASSQDWGTNEKLFF,TGTGCCAGCAGCCAAGACTGGGGAACTAATGAAAAACTGTTTTTT
TRBJ2-1,TRBD2,TRBV29-1,many,CSVDGLAGGSGQFF,TGCAGCGTTGATGGACTAGCGGGGGGCTCCGGGCAGTTCTTC
TRBJ1-3,.,TRBV25-1,.,CASSEITGIGNTIYF,TGTGCCAGCAGTGAAATAACAGGGATTGGAAACACCATATATTTT